A selection of T cell receptor beta chains follows, all from one sample in a study of T cell responses to AZD1222 COVID-19 vaccine. The protocol was immunoSEQ multiplex PCR, while the TCRdb copy is restricted to in-frame clones and leaves out a portion. This table has under 200,000 clones, 85% to 90% appearing once. The material was peripheral blood, obtained on day 0 of AZD1222 vaccination. The receptors originated from an adult in good health. The CDR3 runs from the conserved cysteine through the conserved F or W. D genes are given only for firm matches. Rows may omit the clone size; those that give it use once, few, many or a size class.

>.|TRBV5-1|TRBJ2-3|.
CASSLTSLDTQYF
TGCGCCAGCAGCTTGACTAGCTTGGATACGCAGTATTTT
>.|TRBV28|TRBJ2-1|.
CASTPGDSTNHNEQFF
TGTGCCAGCACCCCCGGGGACTCCACGAATCACAATGAGCAGTTCTTC
>once|TRBV4-1|TRBJ1-1|.
CASSQEGAGRNTEAFF
TGCGCCAGCAGCCAAGAAGGCGCCGGAAGGAACACTGAAGCTTTCTTT
>.|TRBV12-3/TRBV12-4|TRBJ2-7|.
CASSLGSTYEQYF
TGTGCCAGCAGTTTGGGGAGTACCTACGAGCAGTACTTC
>once|TRBV6-5|TRBJ1-1|.
CASTPGGYTEAFF
TGTGCCAGCACCCCGGGGGGGTACACTGAAGCTTTCTTT
>.|TRBV6-1|TRBJ1-5|TRBD1
CASSEIDRAGQPQHF
TGTGCCAGCAGTGAAATCGACAGGGCCGGTCAGCCCCAGCATTTT
>.|TRBV27|TRBJ1-1|TRBD1
CASSSNRGNTEAFF
TGTGCCAGCAGTTCAAACAGGGGGAACACTGAAGCTTTCTTT
>.|TRBV28|TRBJ1-4|.
CASSFSSTNEKLFF
TGTGCCAGCAGTTTCAGTTCAACTAATGAAAAACTGTTTTTT
>once|TRBV29-1|TRBJ1-2|TRBD1
CSVEEVVGTGADYGYTF
TGCAGCGTTGAAGAGGTGGTAGGGACAGGGGCGGACTATGGCTACACCTTC
>once|TRBV19|TRBJ1-1|.
CASNQGSTEAFF
TGTGCCAGTAATCAGGGTTCCACTGAAGCTTTCTTT
>.|TRBV28|TRBJ1-3|.
CASSLGSNSGNTIYF
TGTGCCAGCAGTTTGGGCTCGAACTCTGGAAACACCATATATTTT
>.|TRBV7-9|TRBJ1-1|.
CASRRPGQMNTEAFF
TGTGCCAGCCGACGACCCGGCCAGATGAACACTGAAGCTTTCTTT
>.|TRBV28|TRBJ1-2|.
CAHQQGHGYTF
TGTGCTCACCAACAGGGTCATGGCTACACCTTC
>.|TRBV5-4|TRBJ2-1|TRBD2
CASSLGTSGYNEQFF
TGTGCCAGCAGCTTGGGTACTAGCGGTTACAATGAGCAGTTCTTC
>.|TRBV2|TRBJ2-7|.
CASSHGRTSSYEQYF
TGTGCCAGCAGCCACGGGAGAACAAGTTCCTACGAGCAGTACTTC
>.|TRBV30|TRBJ1-1|.
CAWSTGITAFF
TGTGCCTGGAGTACAGGGATAACTGCTTTCTTT
>.|TRBV7-8|TRBJ1-2|.
CASSSRGGLYGYTF
TGTGCCAGCAGCTCTAGAGGGGGTCTCTATGGCTACACCTTC
>.|TRBV11-2|TRBJ2-7|.
CASSLAGGLPYEQYF
TGTGCCAGCAGCTTAGCGGGCGGACTGCCCTACGAGCAGTACTTC
>.|TRBV2|TRBJ1-5|TRBD1
CASSETSGGSYQPQHF
TGTGCCAGCAGTGAAACGTCAGGGGGTTCTTATCAGCCCCAGCATTTT
>once|TRBV5-1|TRBJ2-7|.
CASSLIQPPYEQYF
TGCGCCAGCAGCCTAATACAGCCCCCCTACGAGCAGTACTTC
>.|TRBV5-1|TRBJ1-1|TRBD1
CASSQQGANTEAFF
TGCGCCAGCAGCCAGCAGGGGGCCAACACTGAAGCTTTCTTT
>.|TRBV7-9|TRBJ2-7|TRBD2
CASSWGTSGTYEQYF
TGTGCCAGCAGCTGGGGGACTAGCGGCACCTACGAGCAGTACTTC
>.|TRBV24-1|TRBJ1-5|TRBD1
CATSSGQGGQPQHF
TGTGCCACCAGTTCAGGACAGGGAGGGCAGCCCCAGCATTTT
>few|TRBV4-1|TRBJ2-7|.
CASSQVSSGGLDEQYF
TGCGCCAGCAGCCAAGTGAGTTCGGGGGGCTTGGACGAGCAGTACTTC
>.|TRBV24-1|TRBJ2-1|TRBD2
CATTGTSGRGSEQFF
TGTGCCACCACAGGGACTAGCGGGAGAGGGAGTGAGCAGTTCTTC
>.|TRBV7-9|TRBJ1-5|TRBD1
CASSTGTANQPQHF
TGTGCCAGCAGCACAGGGACAGCGAATCAGCCCCAGCATTTT
>.|TRBV3-1/TRBV3-2|TRBJ2-2|TRBD1
CASSRTTGGNTGELFF
TGTGCCAGCAGCCGAACAACAGGGGGCAACACCGGGGAGCTGTTTTTT
>once|TRBV19|TRBJ2-5|.
CASSGTGDQETQYF
TGTGCCAGTAGTGGGACTGGAGACCAAGAGACCCAGTACTTC
>.|TRBV27|TRBJ1-2|TRBD1
CASSLGTGTYGYTF
TGTGCCAGCAGTTTAGGGACAGGGACTTATGGCTACACCTTC
>.|TRBV6-2/TRBV6-3|TRBJ2-7|.
CASSYDLLKTQWEQYF
TGTGCCAGCAGTTACGATCTCCTGAAGACCCAGTGGGAGCAGTACTTC